The 15 T cell receptor beta chains in this list originate from one sample, sequenced in a study of T cells after yellow fever vaccination. A single record per CDR3 protein comes from TCRdb applying MiXCR to the 5' RACE reads. The sample yields roughly 1,300 distinct CDR3 sequences, 56% seen once. The starting material was PBMCs, either bulk or a sorted T-cell subset (CD4+, CD8+, memory, or dextramer-sorted; not recorded which), obtained on the day of the yellow fever booster vaccination. These receptor sequences come from a young man who received the YFV17D yellow fever vaccine.

In nucleotides, the CDR3 is TGTGCCAGCAGCAAAGATCGGGAACGGATGACCTACGAGCAGTACGTC. Translation gives CASSKDRERMTYEQYV. The chain is built from TRBV21-1 and TRBJ2-7; the table's TRBD1 call for D was not verified on the DNA. TRBV21-1 is flagged as a pseudogene. The CDR3 covers 16 residues.

In its sample, this clonotype ranks as medium-sized. The chain is built from TRBV2 and TRBJ2-3, with TRBD2 matching over 7 bases. The CDR3 consists of 13 residues. In germline, CDR1 is SNHLY, CDR2 FYNNEI. With 10 bases clipped from V and 2 bases from J, the junction kept 6 bases outside the gene matches. Here the CDR3 reads CATGLEATDTQYF. Here the CDR3 DNA reads TGTGCCACCGGACTAGAGGCCACAGATACGCAGTATTTT.

J is TRBJ2-1 and V is TRBV12-3 or TRBV12-4; D uncertain. CDR3 length equals 10 residues. V was clipped by 4 bases and J by 11 bases, with 6 bases between them. The CDR3 nucleotides are TGTGCCAGCAGTTCCGGTCAGCAGTTCTTC. Its translation is CASSSGQQFF.

The J gene is TRBJ2-1, the V gene TRBV7-9; TRBD2 might be the D (6 bases). V gave up 6 bases and J gave up 6 bases, with 12 bases separating them. CDR1 and CDR2 from the germline V gene are SEHNR and FQNEAQ (reference sequence). CDR3 size: 13 residues. In DNA form, the CDR3 reads TGTGCCAGCAGGAGTAGCGGAGGCAATGAGCAGTTCTTC. Translated: CASRSSGGNEQFF.

This chain uses TRBV10-3 with TRBJ2-5, with 7 bases fitting TRBD1. With 10 bases clipped from V and 3 bases from J, the junction kept 8 bases outside the gene matches. Looked up from germline, CDR1 is ENHRY and CDR2 is SYGVKD. The CDR3 has 13 residues. CDR3 sequence reads: CASRGTVEETQYF. The CDR3 coding sequence is TGTGCCAGCAGGGGGACAGTCGAAGAGACCCAGTACTTC.

In its sample, this clonotype ranks as medium-sized. J is TRBJ2-5 and V is TRBV20-1; weak D call: TRBD2 (6 bases). CDR3 size: 14 residues. V lost 0 bases, J lost 5 bases, and 13 bases lay in between. Germline V CDR1 and CDR2: DFQATT, SNEGSKA (reference sequence). CDR3 protein: CSARDPAGMETQYF. The DNA for the CDR3 is TGCAGTGCTAGAGACCCGGCGGGAATGGAGACCCAGTACTTC.

V gene TRBV5-1 combines with J gene TRBJ2-7, with D possibly being TRBD2 (6 bases). The germline gives CDR1 SGHRS, CDR2 YFSETQ. V lost 0 bases and J lost 0, with 10 bases in between. The CDR3 covers 15 residues. CDR3 in amino acids: CASSLGGGLSYEQYF. CDR3 DNA sequence: TGCGCCAGCAGCTTGGGGGGAGGCCTCTCCTACGAGCAGTACTTC.

In this sample, this clonotype is medium-sized. This chain joins TRBV5-4 and TRBJ1-5; D unclear. The germline CDR1 and CDR2 sequences are SGHNT and YYREEE (reference sequence). Trimming left V 3 bases short and J 4 bases short, with 11 bases between. The CDR3 sequence is 14 residues long. CDR3 sequence reads: CASSSGLGNQPQHF. The CDR3 region has the DNA TGTGCCAGCAGCTCGGGATTGGGGAATCAGCCCCAGCATTTT.

The chain recombines TRBV20-1 with TRBJ2-7, with a weak D call TRBD1 (7 bases). Germline values: CDR1 DFQATT, CDR2 SNEGSKA (reference sequence). The CDR3 extends over 14 amino acids. Trimming shortened V by 4 bases and J by 2 bases, and 15 bases separated the two germline ends. The CDR3 DNA sequence: TGCAGTGCTACCGCGGAGGGGGCCGCCTACGAGCAGTACTTC. Its protein product is CSATAEGAAYEQYF.

The V and J genes are TRBV5-1 and TRBJ2-3; 9 bases match TRBD1. V shed 4 bases, J shed 4 bases, and the junction held 4 bases outside the gene matches. Germline assignment: CDR1 SGHRS and CDR2 YFSETQ. The CDR3 sequence is 14 residues long. The CDR3 DNA is TGCGCCAGCAGCCACGGGGACAGGGCAGATACGCAGTATTTT. This sequence encodes CASSHGDRADTQYF.

This chain links TRBV10-3 with TRBJ2-7; 7 bases fit TRBD2. Trimming removed 1 base from V and 9 bases from J; junction bases left unmatched: 3. The germline V gene encodes CDR1 ENHRY and CDR2 SYGVKD. This CDR3 has 12 residues. The CDR3 sequence is CAISEWEGLQYF. For the CDR3, the DNA is TGTGCCATCAGTGAGTGGGAGGGTCTGCAGTACTTC.

This chain connects TRBV11-2 to TRBJ2-3; 10 nucleotides align to TRBD2. This CDR3 has 17 residues. The trim removed 4 bases at V and 7 bases at J, leaving 14 bases unmatched. Per germline, CDR1 SGHAT and CDR2 FQNNGV. CDR3 region: CASSSSLLAGVTYTQYF. For the CDR3, the DNA is TGTGCCAGCAGCTCCTCACTTCTAGCGGGGGTTACTTATACGCAGTATTTT.

J is TRBJ2-1 and V is TRBV4-1, with 8 bases identical to TRBD2. Germline CDR1 MGHRA, CDR2 YSYEKL. The CDR3 extends over 12 amino acids. The ends lost 3 bases at V and 14 bases at J; junction bases unmatched: 6. DNA of the CDR3: TGCGCCAGCAGCCATAGCGGGATCGGGAAGTTCTTC. It translates to CASSHSGIGKFF.

By its share, this clonotype is large. The V and J genes are TRBV3-1 and TRBJ1-2; D might be TRBD1 (5 bases). The germline V and J ends were trimmed by 5 bases and 6 bases, with 16 bases remaining between them. CDR1 and CDR2 from the germline V gene are LGHDT and YNNKEL (reference sequence). The CDR3 extends over 14 amino acids. In nucleotides, the CDR3 is TGTGCCAGCAGCAAATCTCTTCCGGGGCATGGCTACACCTTC. This translates into CASSKSLPGHGYTF.

The chain has TRBV5-4 and TRBJ2-7; 8 nucleotides line up with TRBD2. This CDR3 is built from 15 residues. V was pared by 2 bases and J by 6 bases, with 10 bases of the junction left unmatched. Germline V gene lookup returns CDR1 SGHNT and CDR2 YYREEE (reference sequence). This chain's CDR3 is CASSLHPGTRGEQYV. The CDR3 coding sequence is TGTGCCAGCAGCTTACATCCCGGGACTAGAGGCGAGCAGTACGTC.